The rows below give T cell receptor beta chains drawn from one sample of a study of T cell changes during pregnancy in multiple sclerosis. Data came from immunoSEQ multiplex PCR; TCRdb stores just in-frame clones and leaves some out. This table has about 110,000 clones, 92% appearing once. This material consisted of peripheral blood, taken in the third trimester of pregnancy. These receptors were obtained from a female donor with multiple sclerosis, enrolled in a pregnancy study. Both conserved end residues are part of each CDR3. D genes are given only for firm matches. The size entry is marked missing in some rows and otherwise reads once, few, many or a size class.

V: TRBV4-1; D: TRBD2; J: TRBJ2-1; size: .; DNA: TGCGCCAGCAGCCAAGATGTTGTGCTAGCGGGAGGGCCCCTGCAGTTCTTC; CDR3: CASSQDVVLAGGPLQFF
V: TRBV19; D: TRBD1; J: TRBJ2-6; size: .; DNA: TGTGCCAGTAGTAACAGGGGGGTGGCCAACGTCCTGACTTTC; CDR3: CASSNRGVANVLTF
V: TRBV6-6; D: .; J: TRBJ1-4; size: .; DNA: TGTGCCAGCAGTTACGCCGGTGAAAAACTGTTTTTT; CDR3: CASSYAGEKLFF
V: TRBV28; D: .; J: TRBJ2-1; size: .; DNA: TGTGCCAGCAGCAGCAATGAGCAGTTCTTC; CDR3: CASSSNEQFF
V: TRBV5-4; D: .; J: TRBJ2-3; size: .; DNA: TGTGCCAGCAAGCAGGAAGTGGGCAGCACAGATACGCAGTATTTT; CDR3: CASKQEVGSTDTQYF
V: TRBV19; D: TRBD1; J: TRBJ2-7; size: once; DNA: TGTGCCAGTAGTTCCCGGGACAGGGGGCAGGACGAGCAGTACTTC; CDR3: CASSSRDRGQDEQYF
V: TRBV27; D: .; J: TRBJ2-1; size: few; DNA: TGTGCCAGCAGTTTACGGTTCTACAATGAGCAGTTCTTC; CDR3: CASSLRFYNEQFF
V: TRBV19; D: TRBD1; J: TRBJ2-7; size: .; DNA: TGTGCCAGTAGTACGGACAGGCCCTACGAGCAGTACTTC; CDR3: CASSTDRPYEQYF
V: TRBV2; D: TRBD1; J: TRBJ2-1; size: .; DNA: TGTGCCAGCAGTTTCCGACAGGGGGCGAATGAGCAGTTCTTC; CDR3: CASSFRQGANEQFF
V: TRBV30; D: .; J: TRBJ1-3; size: .; DNA: TGTGCCTGGAGTGTGTCAGGCGGGATCTCTGGAAACACCATATATTTT; CDR3: CAWSVSGGISGNTIYF
V: TRBV10-2; D: TRBD2; J: TRBJ2-7; size: .; DNA: TGCGCCAGCAGTGATCAAGCGGGGGGATCCTACGAGCAGTACTTC; CDR3: CASSDQAGGSYEQYF
V: TRBV18; D: TRBD2; J: TRBJ2-3; size: .; DNA: TGTGCCAGCTCACCACCGGTAGCGGGGGGGCCGGATACGCAGTATTTT; CDR3: CASSPPVAGGPDTQYF
V: TRBV5-6; D: TRBD1; J: TRBJ2-1; size: .; DNA: TGTGCCAGCAGCTTGGGACAGGGACGCAATGAGCAGTTCTTC; CDR3: CASSLGQGRNEQFF
V: TRBV6-5; D: .; J: TRBJ1-1; size: .; DNA: TGTGCCAGCAGTTACTCGAAACACCAGAACACTGAAGCTTTCTTT; CDR3: CASSYSKHQNTEAFF
V: TRBV29-1; D: TRBD2; J: TRBJ2-7; size: .; DNA: TGCAGCGTTCGTAGCGGGGCCTCCTACGAGCAGTACTTC; CDR3: CSVRSGASYEQYF
V: TRBV9; D: TRBD1; J: TRBJ1-2; size: .; DNA: TGTGCCAGCAGCCTGTTCGACAGGGTGGGTACCTATGGCTACACCTTC; CDR3: CASSLFDRVGTYGYTF
V: TRBV2; D: TRBD1; J: TRBJ1-4; size: .; DNA: TGTGCCAGCAGTATGGACAGGAGACAACCTTCAACTAATGAAAAACTGTTTTTT; CDR3: CASSMDRRQPSTNEKLFF
V: TRBV7-6; D: TRBD1; J: TRBJ2-5; size: .; DNA: TGTGCCAGCAGCTGGGGACAGGGAAGAGTTCAAGAGACCCAGTACTTC; CDR3: CASSWGQGRVQETQYF
V: TRBV7-2; D: TRBD2; J: TRBJ2-3; size: .; DNA: TGTGCCAGCAGCTTAGATCGCGGGGGGATCTCAGATACGCAGTATTTT; CDR3: CASSLDRGGISDTQYF
V: TRBV30; D: .; J: TRBJ1-2; size: once; DNA: TGTGCCTGGAGGAACCGGGACAAAAACTATGGCTACACCTTC; CDR3: CAWRNRDKNYGYTF
V: TRBV6-1; D: .; J: TRBJ1-5; size: .; DNA: TGTGCCAGCTTTGCAGTGCATAGCAATCAGCCCCAGCATTTT; CDR3: CASFAVHSNQPQHF
V: TRBV19; D: .; J: TRBJ2-7; size: .; DNA: TGTGCCAGTAGTATCGGCGGGAACCCTTCCTACGAGCAGTACTTC; CDR3: CASSIGGNPSYEQYF